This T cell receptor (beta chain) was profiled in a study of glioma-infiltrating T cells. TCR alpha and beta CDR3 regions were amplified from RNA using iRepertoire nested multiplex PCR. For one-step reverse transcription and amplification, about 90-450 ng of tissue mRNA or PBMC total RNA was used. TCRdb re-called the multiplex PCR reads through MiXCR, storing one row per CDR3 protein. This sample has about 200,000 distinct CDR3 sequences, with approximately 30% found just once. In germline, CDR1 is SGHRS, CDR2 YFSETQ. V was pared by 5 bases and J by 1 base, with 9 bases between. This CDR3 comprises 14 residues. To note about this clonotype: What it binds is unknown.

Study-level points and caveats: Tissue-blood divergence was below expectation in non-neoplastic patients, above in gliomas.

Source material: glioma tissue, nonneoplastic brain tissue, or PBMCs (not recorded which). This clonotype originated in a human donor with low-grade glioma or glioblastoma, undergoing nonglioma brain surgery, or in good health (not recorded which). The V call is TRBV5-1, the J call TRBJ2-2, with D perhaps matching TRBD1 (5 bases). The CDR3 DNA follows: TGCGCCAGCAGTAAGGGGCAGAACACCGGGGAGCTGTTTTTT. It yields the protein CASSKGQNTGELFF.